What follows are 17 T cell receptor beta chains derived from one specimen sequenced in a study of beta chain features in type 1 diabetes. Sequenced material consisted of expressed TCRB transcripts (all of the isolated RNA was reverse transcribed). Assay used: immunoSEQ multiplex PCR; TCRdb lists only in-frame clones, some missing. The profile shows some 250,000 clones, 25% to 35% of them singletons. Sequenced material: central memory CD4+ T cells from blood. Receptors originate from a man aged 25 to 45 in good health.

This clone was counted only a few times. The genes are TRBV7-8 and TRBJ2-7; D is possibly TRBD2 (6 bases). The CDR3 contains 14 residues. Deletions cut 4 bases from V and 1 base from J, with 11 bases between. CDR1 and CDR2 from the germline V gene are SGHVS and FQNEAQ. DNA of the CDR3: TGTGCCAGCAGCTCGGGAGCAGCGTCCTACGAGCAGTACTTC. Translation: CASSSGAASYEQYF.

The CDR3 region is CASSLNSGRAATDTQYF. CDR3 in DNA: TGCGCCAGCAGCCTTAATAGCGGGAGGGCCGCGACAGATACGCAGTATTTT. V and J are TRBV4-1 and TRBJ2-3; TRBD2 matches at 11 bases. CDR1 is MGHRA, CDR2 YSYEKL, per germline. The CDR3 sequence is 17 residues long. J was trimmed by 3 bases and V by 4 bases; bases with no gene match: 9.

This clone was counted once. The V and J genes are TRBV7-2 and TRBJ2-7; TRBD2 matches at 8 bases. Germline lookup yields CDR1 SGHTA and CDR2 FQGNSA. This CDR3 is 16 amino acids long. Trimming at V came to 1 base and at J to 2 bases, leaving 7 bases not matched to a gene. In nucleotides, the CDR3 is TGTGCCAGCAGCTTAGAGGGTACTAGCGGAGCCTACGAGCAGTACTTC. It is translated as CASSLEGTSGAYEQYF.

This rearrangement joins TRBV30 to TRBJ2-3; 7 bases are shared with TRBD2. V was clipped by 4 bases and J by 2 bases; unmatched bases: 9. The CDR3 is 15 amino acids. CDR1 and CDR2 (germline): GTSNPN, SVGIG (reference sequence). For the CDR3, the DNA is TGTGCCTGGAAAGGCTGGGGGGGAACCACAGATACGCAGTATTTT. Amino acids: CAWKGWGGTTDTQYF.

The J gene is TRBJ1-1, the V gene TRBV2; no reliable D call. Trimming pared 7 bases from V and 2 bases from J, leaving 11 bases between. CDR3 length: 13 residues. Germline V gene lookup returns CDR1 SNHLY and CDR2 FYNNEI. The CDR3 here is CASNFARNTEAFF. CDR3 in DNA: TGTGCCAGCAATTTCGCCCGTAACACTGAAGCTTTCTTT.

This clone was seen more than once but under ten times. The chain combines TRBV30 with TRBJ2-3, with D unresolved. Germline V gene sequence: CDR1 GTSNPN, CDR2 SVGIG (reference sequence). V lost 3 bases to trimming and J lost 4 bases, with 11 bases between them. The CDR3 runs to 13 residues. The DNA of the CDR3 is TGTGCCTGGAGCACCACGAAGGCAGATACGCAGTATTTT. Protein sequence: CAWSTTKADTQYF.

The chain carries TRBV2 and TRBJ1-6, with a tentative D call TRBD1 (6 bases). Trimming shortened V by 6 bases and J by 8 bases, and 17 bases separated the two germline ends. The CDR3 spans 15 residues. CDR1 and CDR2 (germline): SNHLY, FYNNEI. This chain's CDR3 is CASSEMGADYSPLHF. CDR3 DNA: TGTGCCAGCAGCGAGATGGGGGCGGATTATTCACCCCTCCACTTT.

The chain employs TRBV27 and TRBJ2-7, with 7 bases aligning to TRBD1. V trimming: 8 bases; J trimming: 3 bases; junction bases outside the gene matches: 13. This CDR3 spans 15 amino acids. Germline-derived CDR1 and CDR2 are MNHEY and SMNVEV (reference sequence). The CDR3 region is CASGSMGTVFYEQYF. The CDR3 region has the DNA TGTGCCAGCGGCTCTATGGGGACAGTATTCTACGAGCAGTACTTC.

The V and J genes are TRBV9 and TRBJ2-7; D call uncertain. V was cut by 1 base and J by 6 bases, with 11 bases left in between. The CDR3 is 13 amino acids. The germline V gene has CDR1 SGDLS and CDR2 YYNGEE. The CDR3 sequence: CASSVSASTEQYF. CDR3 sequence (DNA): TGTGCCAGCAGCGTATCGGCGAGCACCGAGCAGTACTTC.

CDR3 DNA: TGTGCCACCAACCGGGACAGGGGCTCCGAAGCTTTCTTT. Its protein is CATNRDRGSEAFF. This rearrangement joins TRBV15 to TRBJ1-1, with 10 bases fitting TRBD1. Germline CDR1 and CDR2: LNHNV and YYDKDF (reference sequence). The CDR3 has 13 residues. Trimming took 7 bases from V and 8 from J; bases not matched to a gene: 7.

This clone was counted between two and nine times. V is TRBV2 and J is TRBJ2-6; perhaps TRBD2 as D (7 bases). Germline values: CDR1 SNHLY, CDR2 FYNNEI. V lost 8 bases and J lost 7, with 12 bases in between. This CDR3 contains 13 residues. The CDR3 DNA follows: TGTGCCAGCGCTACGGGGGGCGCCAACGTCCTGACTTTC. Its protein product is CASATGGANVLTF.

This chain connects TRBV6-6 to TRBJ1-6, with D uncertain. This CDR3 comprises 12 residues. The ends were cut back, 6 bases at V and 7 bases at J, with 7 bases in the middle. Germline V gene sequence: CDR1 MNHNY, CDR2 SVGAGI (reference sequence). The CDR3 DNA is TGTGCCAGCAGGCCGGGGAATTCACCCCTCCACTTT. As protein: CASRPGNSPLHF.

This clone has more than one count but fewer than ten. The chain is built from TRBV28 and TRBJ1-1; D remains ambiguous. Deletions cut 3 bases from V and 2 bases from J, with 10 bases between. Germline CDR1 is MDHEN and CDR2 is SYDVKM. The length of the CDR3 is 14 residues. The CDR3 loop reads CASSFRSLNTEAFF. The CDR3, as DNA: TGTGCCAGCAGTTTTAGAAGTTTAAACACTGAAGCTTTCTTT.

The sample holds many counts of this clone. The chain employs TRBV7-6 and TRBJ1-5; D unresolved. Between the trimmed V and J ends, which lost 1 base and 4 bases, there was a span of 8 bases. In germline, CDR1 is SGHVS, CDR2 FNYEAQ. The CDR3 length is 14 residues. For the CDR3, the DNA is TGTGCCAGCAGCTTAGTGAGGTCAAATCAGCCCCAGCATTTT. Its protein product is CASSLVRSNQPQHF.

This clone was observed many times. The V call is TRBV11-2, the J call TRBJ2-1, with unresolved D. V was clipped by 3 bases and J by 10 bases, with 16 bases between them. The CDR3 extends over 14 amino acids. Per germline, CDR1 SGHAT and CDR2 FQNNGV. The CDR3 sequence is CASSFSGLQAEQFF. The CDR3 coding sequence is TGTGCCAGCAGCTTTTCGGGCCTACAAGCCGAGCAGTTCTTC.

The rearrangement uses TRBV5-6 and TRBJ2-3; unclear D gene. Germline assignment: CDR1 SGHDT and CDR2 YYEEEE. V was pared by 0 bases and J by 0 bases, with 5 bases between. The CDR3 sequence is 14 residues long. The CDR3 bases are TGTGCCAGCAGCTTGGGCTCCAGCACAGATACGCAGTATTTT. Translated: CASSLGSSTDTQYF.

This clone has a handful of counts. The V gene is TRBV18, the J gene TRBJ2-3; D perhaps matches TRBD1 (6 bases). V lost 0 bases, J lost 1 base, and 8 bases lay in between. This CDR3 comprises 15 residues. Germline V gene sequence: CDR1 KGHSH, CDR2 LQKENI. CDR3 residues: CASSPPDSRTDTQYF. The DNA for the CDR3 is TGTGCCAGCTCACCACCGGACAGCCGCACAGATACGCAGTATTTT. Complete variable domain (other parts from reference TRBV18 and TRBJ2-3): NAGVMQNPRHLVRRRGQEARLRCSPMKGHSHVYWYRQLPEEGLKFMVYLQKENIIDESGMPKERFSAEFPKEGPSILRIQQVVRGDSAAYFCASSPPDSRTDTQYFGPGTRLTVL.